The following is a T cell receptor (beta chain) sequence with its context. Its antigen is still unknown. The entry originates in a study of CD8 T cells in Susac syndrome. Notes on the study in general: The relatively small number of individuals in the TCR sequencing and HLA analysis was acknowledged by the study.

This CDR3 has 14 amino acids. With 1 base clipped from V and 5 bases from J, the junction kept 4 bases outside the gene matches. CDR1 is DFQATT, CDR2 SNEGSKA, per germline (reference sequence). Random hexamers were used to reverse transcribe the RNA input (roughly 0.5 to 1 ug). TCRdb used MiXCR to reprocess the immunoSEQ multiplex PCR reads, holding one entry per CDR3 protein. Of more than 85,000 distinct CDR3 sequences listed, 90% to 95% are singletons. Specimen: CD4+ T cells from PBMCs. This receptor was obtained from a human donor with Susac syndrome. V and J are TRBV20-1 and TRBJ1-1, with 10 positions matching TRBD1. The CDR3 is CSARARQGATEAFF. CDR3 bases: TGCAGTGCTAGAGCCCGACAGGGGGCTACTGAAGCTTTCTTT.